This T cell receptor beta chain is from a study of T cell responses to AZD1222 COVID-19 vaccine. Study-wide findings and caveats: Vaccine-associated CD4 TCRs spanned spike, dominant at 160-218 and 743-854. Receipt of two AZD1222 doses was followed by a rise in Spike-specific TCR breadth and depth.

This clone was found once. Its antigen is undetermined. The V gene's germline CDR1 is LNHDA and CDR2 SQIVND (reference sequence). Trimming pared 2 bases from V and 5 bases from J, leaving 5 bases between. This CDR3 is built from 12 residues. Clones were read by immunoSEQ multiplex PCR, and TCRdb kept only the in-frame ones, dropping some. In the table there are 56,000 or so clones, roughly 80% of which are singletons. This specimen was peripheral blood, taken 28 days after the second AZD1222 dose. The receptor was derived from an adult who received the AZD1222 COVID-19 vaccine. The chain is built from TRBV19 and TRBJ2-3; no clear D. The CDR3: CASSISIDTQYF. DNA for the CDR3: TGTGCCAGTAGTATATCGATAGATACGCAGTATTTT.